This TCR beta chain comes out of a study of T cell changes during pregnancy in multiple sclerosis. The table came from immunoSEQ multiplex PCR; TCRdb's copy has only in-frame clones and leaves some out. The data contain more than 45,000 clones, under 95% of them singletons. In germline, CDR1 is SGHTA, CDR2 FQGTGA. The CDR3 runs 13 residues. J gave up 10 bases and V 5 bases, and 6 bases lay outside the gene matches. The chain has TRBV7-3 and TRBJ2-1; 9 nucleotides align to TRBD1. Source: CD4+ T cells from peripheral blood mononuclear cells, taken in the second trimester of pregnancy. The receptor's source is a female donor with multiple sclerosis, enrolled in a pregnancy study. The CDR3 DNA sequence: TGTGCCAGCAGCACGTCCGGGACAGGGGAGCAGTTCTTC. Translated: CASSTSGTGEQFF. Drawing the rest from reference TRBV7-3 and TRBJ2-1, the complete variable domain is GAGVSQTPSNKVTEKGKYVELRCDPISGHTALYWYRQSLGQGPEFLIYFQGTGAADDSGLPNDRFFAVRPEGSVSTLKIQRTERGDSAVYLCASSTSGTGEQFFGPGTRLTVL.